This TCR beta chain originates from a study of T cell responses to AZD1222 COVID-19 vaccine. Study-wide findings and caveats: Distributed over spike, vaccine-associated CD4 TCRs predominated at 160-218 and 743-854. Donors were largely white British and mainly female; clonal diversity was possibly underestimated. Baseline testing showed seropositivity in only six AZD1222 recipients.

Notes on this clone: The target antigen is unknown.

This table comes from immunoSEQ multiplex PCR, and its TCRdb copy is limited to in-frame clones, with some not included. The repertoire holds about 110,000 clones, approximately 84% seen once, with around 7.7% in the top ten. Sequencing was performed on peripheral blood, taken on day 0 of AZD1222 vaccination. The TCR was taken from an adult in good health.

The DNA for the CDR3 is TGTGCCAGCAGCCTCCAGGCGATTAGACAGGGCCCTGAAGCTTTCTTT. Amino acid sequence: CASSLQAIRQGPEAFF. The gene calls are TRBV7-3 and TRBJ1-1, with 7 bases lining up with TRBD1. The germline CDR1 and CDR2 sequences are SGHTA and FQGTGA. J lost 6 bases, V lost 5 bases, and 15 bases had no gene match. The CDR3 is 16 amino acids. The full variable domain, completed using reference TRBV7-3 and TRBJ1-1, is GAGVSQTPSNKVTEKGKYVELRCDPISGHTALYWYRQSLGQGPEFLIYFQGTGAADDSGLPNDRFFAVRPEGSVSTLKIQRTERGDSAVYLCASSLQAIRQGPEAFFGQGTRLTVV.